This note documents a single T cell receptor beta chain sequence. This entry comes from a study of T cell responses to AZD1222 COVID-19 vaccine. The method was immunoSEQ multiplex PCR; TCRdb's version includes in-frame clones alone and lacks a portion of them. The repertoire holds about 140,000 clones, with 90% as singletons. Here the sequenced sample was peripheral blood, taken 28 days after the second AZD1222 dose. The sequence came from an adult who received the AZD1222 COVID-19 vaccine.

CDR3 nucleotides: TGTGCCAGCAGTAGGGGACAGGGTTTAAGGACTGAAGCTTTCTTT. This gives the protein CASSRGQGLRTEAFF. This chain links TRBV6-2 or TRBV6-3 with TRBJ1-1, with TRBD1 matching over 9 bases. The germline V gene has CDR1 MNHEY and CDR2 SVGEGT. Trimming removed 5 bases from V and 5 bases from J; junction bases left unmatched: 9. The CDR3 consists of 15 residues.